This T cell receptor (beta chain) was retrieved from a study of shared clonotypes between healthy human individuals. Study summary: For every donor, three CD4 naive, three CD4 memory, two CD8 naive and one CD8 memory plates were used. Regarding the study as a whole: Enrolling few donors narrowed the genetic and exposure-history diversity that was represented.

With regard to this clone: Its specificity is unknown.

The donors, all of them Caucasian adults, lived in Nashville, Tennessee. It was across several immunoSEQ plates that each subset's genomic DNA was evenly split. The method was immunoSEQ multiplex PCR; TCRdb's version includes in-frame clones alone and lacks a portion of them. This table has fewer than 3 million clones, 85% to 95% appearing once. The CDR3 runs to 13 residues. The V gene's germline CDR1 is MNHNS and CDR2 SASEGT. V lost 5 bases to trimming and J lost 4 bases, with 11 bases between them. V usage is TRBV6-1 and J usage is TRBJ1-2; D gene uncertain. The sequence was obtained from a young man in good health. Some clones in this sample may be carry-over from other donors' samples. The source material was naive CD4+ T cells from PBMCs. Subset meaning: CD45RA+ positively selected. The CDR3 loop is CASSPTEFYGYTF. The CDR3 coding sequence is TGTGCCAGCAGTCCAACAGAGTTCTATGGCTACACCTTC.